Below, 22 T cell receptor beta chains from the same sample are listed, as sequenced in a study of shared clonotypes between healthy human individuals (dated by TCRdb to about 2020). For the CD8 naive samples, CD45RO-negative cells were positively selected for CCR7, yielding a CD45RA+CCR7+ population from which TemRA cells were excluded. The library was built by means of the immunoSEQ multiplex PCR assay. Held by TCRdb, this immuneACCESS table contains in-frame sequences only and omits some clones. Under half of the omission traces to an unresolved V gene where checked; the cause of the rest is unknown. The sample profile shows more than 550,000 clones; just over 90% of them were found once. In total, the top ten clones hold 24% of the sample. Sequencing was carried out using naive CD8+ T cells sorted from blood. The cell subset or site label here, explained by the study, means: CD45RA+CCR7+. Receptors originate from a man aged 30 to 45 in good health.

The chain recombines TRBV21-1 with TRBJ2-1; the tabulated D call, TRBD1, remains unverified against the DNA. TRBV21-1 is tagged as a pseudogene. The length of the CDR3 is 15 residues. CDR3 sequence: CASPSRQGACNEQFF. The DNA for the CDR3 is TGTGCCAGCCCCTCGCGACAGGGGGCCTGCAATGAGCAGTTCTTC.

The chain carries TRBV5-1 and TRBJ1-1, with TRBD1 as a possible D gene (6 bases). Germline V gives CDR1 SGHRS, CDR2 YFSETQ. Trimming removed 2 bases from V and 3 bases from J, with 8 bases in between. This CDR3 is built from 13 residues. CDR3 bases: TGCGCCAGCAGCTTACAGGGAGACACTGAAGCTTTCTTT. It codes for CASSLQGDTEAFF.

This chain joins TRBV27 and TRBJ2-7; D not resolved. The germline V gene has CDR1 MNHEY and CDR2 SMNVEV (reference sequence). This CDR3 is built from 14 residues. Trimming cost V 5 bases and J 0 bases, with 11 bases left between them. CDR3 residues: CASSLTPSSYEQYF. In DNA, the CDR3 is TGTGCCAGCAGTCTAACGCCGAGCTCCTACGAGCAGTACTTC.

V usage is TRBV19 and J usage is TRBJ1-5; D gene unclear. The germline gives CDR1 LNHDA, CDR2 SQIVND (reference sequence). V was clipped by 2 bases and J by 5 bases, with 7 bases between them. The CDR3 covers 13 residues. CDR3 in DNA: TGTGCCAGTAGTATATCCAGGTATCAGCCCCAGCATTTT. Translated: CASSISRYQPQHF.

The V and J genes are TRBV5-6 and TRBJ1-1, with 7 bases that match TRBD1. Germline CDR1 and CDR2: SGHDT and YYEEEE. The V gene end was trimmed by 2 bases and the J gene end by 7 bases; junction bases not matched to a gene: 8. CDR3 length equals 14 residues. The CDR3 DNA is TGTGCCAGCAGCTTTCAGGGGGGAATATTTGAAGCTTTCTTT. Its translation is CASSFQGGIFEAFF.

The CDR3 nucleotides read TGTGCCAGCAGCTTAGCGGGGGGACAGAGGGTGGCCTACGAGCAGTACTTC. Translation: CASSLAGGQRVAYEQYF. The chain carries TRBV7-9 and TRBJ2-7; D possibly corresponds to TRBD1 (7 bases). The CDR3 spans 17 residues. The V gene lost 0 bases and the J gene lost 2 bases, with 17 bases spanning the gap. Looked up from germline, CDR1 is SEHNR and CDR2 is FQNEAQ (reference sequence).

The chain uses TRBV2 and TRBJ1-2, with D maybe TRBD1 (6 bases). Germline loops: CDR1 SNHLY, CDR2 FYNNEI. V dropped 2 bases and J dropped 13 bases, with 17 bases sitting between them. The length of the CDR3 is 13 residues. The CDR3 DNA reads as TGTGCCAGCAGTGAATCCCTGAGGGGGAGCTGCACCTTC. Encoded protein: CASSESLRGSCTF.

The chain employs TRBV16 and TRBJ1-5; D remains unclear. The CDR3 has 13 residues. With 5 bases removed from V and 0 bases from J, the gap between germline ends came to 5 bases. CDR1 KGHSY and CDR2 FQNENV come from the germline V gene. CDR3 in amino acids: CASSDGSNQPQHF. The CDR3 nucleotides read TGTGCCAGCAGCGATGGTAGCAATCAGCCCCAGCATTTT. Filled out from reference TRBV16 and TRBJ1-5, the complete variable domain reads GEEVAQTPKHLVRGEGQKAKLYCAPIKGHSYVFWYQQVLKNEFKFLISFQNENVFDETGMPKERFSAKCLPNSPCSLEIQATKLEDSAVYFCASSDGSNQPQHFGDGTRLSIL.

V and J are TRBV28 and TRBJ2-7; 9 nucleotides line up with TRBD1. J was trimmed by 4 bases and V by 6 bases; bases with no gene match: 4. This CDR3 region has 13 residues. Germline CDR1 and CDR2: MDHEN and SYDVKM. In DNA, the CDR3 is TGTGCCAGCAGCCCCGGGACAGGGTACGAGCAGTACTTC. Amino acids: CASSPGTGYEQYF. The full variable domain, rest sourced from reference TRBV28 and TRBJ2-7, is DVKVTQSSRYLVKRTGEKVFLECVQDMDHENMFWYRQDPGLGLRLIYFSYDVKMKEKGDIPEGYSVSREKKERFSLILESASTNQTSMYLCASSPGTGYEQYFGPGTRLTVT.

The chain joins TRBV11-2 to TRBJ2-1; D ambiguous. The CDR3 has 14 amino acids. Trimming took off 3 bases at V and 4 bases at J, with 10 bases between the two ends. The germline CDR1 and CDR2 sequences are SGHAT and FQNNGV. CDR3 region: CASSLWESYNEQFF. CDR3 DNA: TGTGCCAGCAGCTTGTGGGAAAGTTACAATGAGCAGTTCTTC. Variable domain in full (rest from reference TRBV11-2 and TRBJ2-1): EAGVAQSPRYKIIEKRQSVAFWCNPISGHATLYWYQQILGQGPKLLIQFQNNGVVDDSQLPKDRFSAERLKGVDSTLKIQPAKLEDSAVYLCASSLWESYNEQFFGPGTRLTVL.

The chain carries TRBV28 and TRBJ2-1; 9 nucleotides match TRBD2. This CDR3 is 15 amino acids long. Unmatched junction bases numbered 10, after V lost 5 bases and J lost 8 bases. The germline V gene has CDR1 MDHEN and CDR2 SYDVKM. The CDR3 is CASSPGGRDWDEQFF. CDR3 nucleotide sequence: TGTGCCAGCAGTCCCGGCGGGAGGGACTGGGATGAGCAGTTCTTC.

V and J are TRBV10-1 and TRBJ2-3; either TRBD1 or TRBD2 may supply D (6 bases each). V lost 0 bases, J lost 4 bases, and 11 bases lay in between. This CDR3 has 15 residues. Germline loops: CDR1 WNHNN, CDR2 SYGVQD (reference sequence). The CDR3 reads CASSESRGVADTQYF. CDR3 coding DNA: TGCGCCAGCAGTGAGTCAAGGGGGGTAGCAGATACGCAGTATTTT.

The chain employs TRBV27 and TRBJ2-1; D may be TRBD1 or TRBD2 (6 bases each). Germline V lookup: CDR1 MNHEY, CDR2 SMNVEV (reference sequence). V lost 4 bases and J lost 7, with 11 bases in between. The CDR3 runs 13 residues. The CDR3 DNA is TGTGCCAGCAGTTGGGGGGCCGGGAATGAGCAGTTCTTC. Its protein is CASSWGAGNEQFF.

The chain links TRBV30 to TRBJ2-3; a possible D gene is TRBD2 (6 bases). V was trimmed by 3 bases and J by 0 bases, leaving 13 bases between them. The germline V gene encodes CDR1 GTSNPN and CDR2 SVGIG (reference sequence). This CDR3 has 15 residues. CDR3 bases: TGTGCCTGGAGCGCGCTAGCGCGGAGCACAGATACGCAGTATTTT. Its translation: CAWSALARSTDTQYF.

The chain recombines TRBV4-1 with TRBJ1-2; 7 nucleotides agree with TRBD1. The CDR3 loop spans 16 amino acids. V dropped 4 bases and J dropped 5; count of bases not matched to a gene: 13. The germline V gene encodes CDR1 MGHRA and CDR2 YSYEKL. The CDR3: CASSRQRRDSVYGYTF. The CDR3 nucleotides are TGCGCCAGCAGCCGACAGAGGAGGGACAGTGTGTATGGCTACACCTTC.

The V gene is TRBV5-6, the J gene TRBJ1-2; 7 nucleotides match TRBD1. CDR1 is SGHDT and CDR2 is YYEEEE in the germline V gene. With 4 bases clipped from V and 4 bases from J, the junction kept 13 bases outside the gene matches. The CDR3 extends over 16 amino acids. The CDR3 spells CASSPGQQLLFYGYTF. CDR3 nucleotide sequence: TGTGCCAGCAGCCCGGGACAGCAGCTGCTTTTCTATGGCTACACCTTC. The whole variable domain, remainder taken from reference TRBV5-6 and TRBJ1-2, is DAGVTQSPTHLIKTRGQQVTLRCSPKSGHDTVSWYQQALGQGPQFIFQYYEEEERQRGNFPDRFSGHQFPNYSSELNVNALLLGDSALYLCASSPGQQLLFYGYTFGSGTRLTVV.

The chain combines TRBV29-1 with TRBJ2-3; a possible D gene is TRBD2 (6 bases). V was trimmed by 6 bases and J by 1 base, leaving 17 bases between them. This CDR3 contains 15 residues. Germline CDR1 reads SQVTM; CDR2 reads ANQGSEA. The CDR3 protein is CSVGGTAVGTDTQYF. As DNA, the CDR3 is TGCAGCGTGGGGGGAACGGCGGTCGGCACAGATACGCAGTATTTT.

The chain recombines TRBV28 with TRBJ1-4; D remains ambiguous. The CDR3 has 16 amino acids. CDR1 and CDR2 from the germline V gene are MDHEN and SYDVKM. Trimming removed 6 bases from V and 4 bases from J, with 18 bases in between. This CDR3 reads CASSSTLEGVNEKLFF. CDR3 nucleotide sequence: TGTGCCAGCAGCTCCACCTTGGAGGGTGTTAATGAAAAACTGTTTTTT.

The chain joins TRBV11-3 to TRBJ2-5, with TRBD1 as a possible D gene (6 bases). The CDR3 length is 13 residues. V shed 5 bases and J shed 4 bases, with 11 bases lying between them. CDR1 is SGHNT, CDR2 YENEEA, per germline. For the CDR3, the DNA is TGTGCCAGCAGCCCCGGGACAATAGAGACCCAGTACTTC. Encoded protein: CASSPGTIETQYF.

A remark on this clone: Other DNA sequences in the sample encode the same CDR3. The genes are TRBV6-5 and TRBJ1-5; D remains unclear. The germline V gene has CDR1 MNHEY and CDR2 SVGAGI. V was cut by 0 bases and J by 6 bases, with 6 bases left in between. This CDR3 comprises 13 residues. The CDR3 nucleotides are TGTGCCAGCAGTTACTCAGGGTCTCAGCCCCAGCATTTT. Translating gives CASSYSGSQPQHF.

The chain recombines TRBV4-1 with TRBJ2-7, with D possibly TRBD1 on 5 matching bases. V lost 1 base, J lost 4 bases, and 11 bases lay in between. The germline V gene has CDR1 MGHRA and CDR2 YSYEKL. The CDR3 has 14 amino acids. The CDR3 nucleotides read TGCGCCAGCAGCCAAGCCCCAGGGTCATACGAGCAGTACTTC. This encodes CASSQAPGSYEQYF.

V usage is TRBV19 and J usage is TRBJ1-2, with D possibly TRBD1 on 6 matching bases. The V end lost 5 bases, the J end lost 2 bases, and 9 bases lay between the germline ends. CDR1 and CDR2 (germline): LNHDA, SQIVND (reference sequence). The CDR3 sequence is 13 residues long. The CDR3, as DNA: TGTGCCAGTAGTGCGGACAGAAACTATGGCTACACCTTC. Translating it yields CASSADRNYGYTF.